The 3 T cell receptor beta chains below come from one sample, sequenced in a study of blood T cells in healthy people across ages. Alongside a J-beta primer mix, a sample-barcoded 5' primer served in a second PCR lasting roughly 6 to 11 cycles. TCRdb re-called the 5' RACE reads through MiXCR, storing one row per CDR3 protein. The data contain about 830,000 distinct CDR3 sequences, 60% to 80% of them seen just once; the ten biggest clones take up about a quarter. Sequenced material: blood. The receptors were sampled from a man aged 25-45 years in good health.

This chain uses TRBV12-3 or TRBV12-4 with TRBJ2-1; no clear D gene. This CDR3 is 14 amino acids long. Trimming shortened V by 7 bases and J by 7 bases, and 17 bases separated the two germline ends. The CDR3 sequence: CASTVTIPLNEQFF. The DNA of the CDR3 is TGTGCCAGCACCGTCACCATCCCTTTGAATGAGCAGTTCTTC.

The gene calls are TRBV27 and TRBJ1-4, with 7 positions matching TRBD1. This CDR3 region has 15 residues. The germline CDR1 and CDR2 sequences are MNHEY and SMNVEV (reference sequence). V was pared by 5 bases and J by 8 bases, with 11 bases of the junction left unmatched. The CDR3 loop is CASSPTGAGGEKLFF. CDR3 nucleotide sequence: TGTGCCAGCAGTCCAACAGGGGCAGGGGGGGAAAAACTGTTTTTT.

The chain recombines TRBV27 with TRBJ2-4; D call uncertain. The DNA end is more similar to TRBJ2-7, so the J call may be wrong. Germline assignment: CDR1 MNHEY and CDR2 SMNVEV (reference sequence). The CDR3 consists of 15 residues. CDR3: CASSLSPMGLDEQYF. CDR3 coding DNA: TGTGCCAGCAGTTTGTCCCCGATGGGGTTGGACGAGCAGTACTTC.